What follows are 26 T cell receptor delta chains derived from one specimen sequenced in a study of γδ T cells in repeated Plasmodium falciparum infection. TCRdb re-called the multiplex PCR reads with CATT. The sample records tens of thousands of delta-chain clones, about 1.6% being singletons. Gammadelta T cells were flow-sorted from PBMC into Vgamma9/Vdelta2+ and Vdelta2-negative populations for bulk analysis. The sequenced sample was gamma-delta T cells from blood. These receptors all stem from a pool of human donors (malaria-infected and uninfected, not separated).

This clone appeared many times. One end of the junction fails to match germline, which may point to a read error. The rearrangement joins TRDV1 to TRDJ1, with a possible D match to TRDD3 (6 bases). CDR3 size: 18 residues. Germline V lookup: CDR1 TSWWSYY, CDR2 QGS. CDR3 coding DNA: TGTGCTCTTGGGGATCCTCTTCCCACAGGGGGAAACACCGGTAAACTCATCTTT. Residues: CALGDPLPTGGNTGKLIF.

The sample holds a few counts of this clone. The protein TCRdb lists belongs to a much larger clone and differs from this DNA's translation at residue 21, which points to a read error; the protein shown is made from the DNA. The V gene is TRDV1, the J gene TRDJ1, with 13 bases aligning to TRDD3. TCRdb is silent on the J gene; assignment here came from matching the DNA to germline. Germline CDR1 and CDR2: TSWWSYY and QGS. This CDR3 is 24 amino acids long. The CDR3 loop reads CALGPKSLFPVDWGIRPNTDRLIF. The CDR3 coding sequence is TGTGCTCTTGGGCCTAAAAGCCTTTTCCCCGTCGACTGGGGGATACGCCCAAACACCGATAGACTCATCTTT.

This clone has ten or more counts. The CDR3 is CALGERCGYWGIGTAYTDKLIF. The CDR3 region has the DNA TGTGCTCTTGGGGAACGGTGTGGGTACTGGGGGATAGGGACGGCCTACACCGATAAACTCATCTTT. The chain is built from TRDV1 and TRDJ1, with 11 bases identical to TRDD3. CDR1 is TSWWSYY and CDR2 is QGS in the germline V gene. This CDR3 is 22 amino acids long. Germline trimming cut 1 base from V and 0 bases from J; bases unmatched to any gene: 19.

This clone was counted ten times or more. The V and J genes are TRDV1 and TRDJ1; TRDD3 aligns across 7 bases. CDR1 TSWWSYY and CDR2 QGS come from the germline V gene. CDR3 length: 20 residues. V shed 3 bases and J 0 bases; nucleotides not matched to a gene: 19. The CDR3 here is CALGEPPLGLGGLYTDKLIF. CDR3 coding DNA: TGTGCTCTTGGGGAGCCGCCCTTAGGGCTGGGGGGCCTCTACACCGATAAACTCATCTTT.

Many counts were recorded for this clone. The chain joins TRDV1 to TRDJ1, with 10 nucleotides matching TRDD3. The ends lost 0 bases at V and 0 bases at J; junction bases unmatched: 10. Germline CDR1 and CDR2: TSWWSYY and QGS. The CDR3 is made up of 19 amino acids. As DNA, the CDR3 is TGTGCTCTTGGGGAACTTTTTAGGGGGGATACGCTTAACACCGATAAACTCATCTTT. Translation: CALGELFRGDTLNTDKLIF.

Concerning this clone: The translation of this DNA and the TCRdb protein of a much larger clone differ at residue 11, probably owing to a read error; the protein shown here is translated from the DNA. The chain couples TRDV1 to TRDJ1, with D possibly TRDD3 on 6 matching bases. Assignment of the J gene here rests on matching the DNA to germline, because TCRdb gives none. CDR1 and CDR2 (germline): TSWWSYY, QGS. CDR3 length equals 19 residues. V was trimmed by 2 bases and J by 9 bases, leaving 31 bases between them. The chain's CDR3 is CALGEFSKRFCTGFKELIF. The CDR3 region has the DNA TGTGCTCTTGGGGAATTCTCTAAAAGATTCTGTACTGGGTTTAAGGAACTCATCTTT.

This clone was counted between two and nine times. A far larger clone lies a single base away; this is likely a read error. The rearrangement uses TRDV1 and TRDJ1; D not certain. TCRdb is silent on the J gene; assignment here came from matching the DNA to germline. The CDR3 consists of 17 residues. The V end lost 3 bases, the J end lost 4 bases, and 21 bases lay between the germline ends. Germline V gene lookup returns CDR1 TSWWSYY and CDR2 QGS. This CDR3 is CALGDPRGRASFDKLIF. The CDR3, as DNA: TGTGCTCTTGGGGACCCCCGTGGCCGTGCCTCCTTCGATAAACTCATCTTT.

This clone was counted at least ten times. This chain links TRDV1 with TRDJ2; perhaps TRDD2 as D (5 bases). TCRdb supplies no J gene; here it was assigned by aligning the nucleotide sequence to germline. Trimming left V 2 bases short and J 4 bases short, with 32 bases between. The CDR3 consists of 22 residues. From germline, CDR1 is TSWWSYY and CDR2 QGS. The DNA of the CDR3 is TGTGCTCTTGGGGAAAGGGCCTACGGAGGTGCCATCATACCACTCTCGACAGCACAACTCTTCTTT. Amino acid sequence: CALGERAYGGAIIPLSTAQLFF.

A remark on this clone: This DNA's translation and the protein TCRdb lists, from a much larger clone, do not match at residue 6, likely due to a read error; the protein shown is translated from the DNA. The rearrangement uses TRDV1 and TRDJ1, with TRDD3 identical over 7 bases. Matching the DNA to germline supplied the J gene, which TCRdb does not give. The CDR3 has 19 amino acids. Trimming took 4 bases from V and 0 from J; bases not matched to a gene: 17. The V gene's germline CDR1 is TSWWSYY and CDR2 QGS. CDR3 nucleotides: TGTGCTCTTGGGGGGACGGACTGGGGTCCCCGGGCCTACACCGATAAACTCATCTTT. Amino acid sequence: CALGGTDWGPRAYTDKLIF.

This clone was seen repeatedly, ten times or more. The protein listed by TCRdb differs at residue 5 from the translated DNA, so the DNA translation is shown. The gene calls are TRDV1 and TRDJ1; 8 bases fit TRDD3. In germline, CDR1 is TSWWSYY, CDR2 QGS. The J segment lost 4 bases and the V segment lost 4 bases, leaving 20 bases of the junction unmatched. This CDR3 has 19 amino acids. The CDR3 loop is CALGGGTSPGLGEYDKLIF. DNA for the CDR3: TGTGCTCTTGGGGGTGGGACCTCTCCTGGGCTGGGGGAGTACGATAAACTCATCTTT.

This clone has more than one count but fewer than ten. This sequence is one base from a far larger clone and is likely a read error. This sample also contains other DNA sequences that code for the same CDR3. The chain couples TRDV1 to TRDJ1; D remains unclear. Assignment of the J gene here rests on matching the DNA to germline, because TCRdb gives none. The V gene lost 7 bases and the J gene lost 2 bases, with 29 bases spanning the gap. The CDR3 is made up of 19 amino acids. Looked up from germline, CDR1 is TSWWSYY and CDR2 is QGS. The CDR3 is CALEQSGPPAVLQTDKLIF. DNA of the CDR3: TGTGCTCTTGAGCAATCGGGGCCCCCGGCCGTCCTCCAAACCGATAAACTCATCTTT.

A remark on this clone: A far larger clone lies a single base away; this is likely a read error. The same CDR3 is also encoded by other DNA sequences in this sample. The V call is TRDV1, the J call TRDJ1; D is unclear. Matching the DNA to germline supplied the J gene, which TCRdb does not give. The CDR3 consists of 16 residues. Germline V CDR1 and CDR2: TSWWSYY, QGS. DNA of the CDR3: TGTGCTCTTGGGGAAATATGCCCGCCAAACACTGATAAACTCATCTTT. Its protein is CALGEICPPNTDKLIF.

This clone appeared a few times. TCRdb pairs this DNA with a much larger clone's protein that differs at residue 8, likely a read error; the protein shown was translated from the DNA. This CDR3 reads CALGDSTSNGIRNGWGPTGGLIF. The CDR3 DNA sequence: TGTGCTCTTGGGGACTCGACCTCCAACGGCATACGAAACGGCTGGGGCCCGACCGGGGGACTCATCTTT. The chain recombines TRDV1 with TRDJ1, with D perhaps TRDD3 (6 bases). The CDR3 totals 23 residues. In germline, CDR1 is TSWWSYY, CDR2 QGS. V lost 3 bases and J lost 10, with 45 bases in between.

Turning to this clone: The protein given by TCRdb reflects a much larger clone and differs at residue 12 from this DNA's translation, likely from a read error; the protein shown is the DNA's translation. The chain combines TRDV3 with TRDJ1; 10 nucleotides match TRDD3. Germline-derived CDR1 and CDR2 are TVYSNPD and GDNSRS (reference sequence). The CDR3 runs 20 residues. Trimming took 3 bases from V and 1 from J; bases not matched to a gene: 23. The CDR3 bases are TGTGCCTTGCTGTCTGGGGGATATTACCTTCAAACTTGGGTCACCGATAAACTCATCTTT. As protein: CALLSGGYYLQTWVTDKLIF.

On this clone: The protein in TCRdb stems from a much larger clone and differs at residue 22 from this DNA's translation, likely a read error; here the protein is translated from the DNA. The V gene call reads TRDV2; no J gene was called; whether TRDD3, the table's D call, matches the DNA was not checked. There are 23 residues in the CDR3. Germline V CDR1 and CDR2: GEAIGNYY, EKD. The CDR3 loop reads CACDSLFLPTVGDTRAYTDKLTF. DNA of the CDR3: TGTGCCTGTGACTCCCTTTTCCTTCCTACAGTGGGGGATACTCGAGCCTATACCGATAAACTCACCTTT.

Comment on this clone: This is likely an artifact of a read error, given a far larger clone one base away. This sample also contains other DNA sequences that code for the same CDR3. The chain carries TRDV1 and TRDJ1; 13 nucleotides line up with TRDD3. CDR1 and CDR2 (germline): TSWWSYY, QGS. This CDR3 comprises 23 residues. The ends lost 3 bases at V and 0 bases at J; junction bases unmatched: 22. The CDR3 sequence is CALGENPSHVLGDTPVYTDKLIF. CDR3 bases: TGTGCTCTTGGGGAGAACCCCTCCCACGTACTGGGGGATACGCCAGTGTACACCGATAAACTCATCTTT.

Concerning this clone itself: The protein given by TCRdb reflects a much larger clone and differs at residue 19 from this DNA's translation, likely from a read error; the protein shown is the DNA's translation. No J gene was called, and the V gene is TRDV1; the table's D call TRDD3 went unverified against the DNA. CDR3 length: 20 residues. Germline CDR1 TSWWSYY, CDR2 QGS. CDR3: CALGELPSTFLGDRDGKLTF. The CDR3, as DNA: TGTGCTCTTGGGGAACTTCCTTCTACCTTCCTGGGGGACCGGGACGGTAAACTCACCTTT.

The sample holds many counts of this clone. This rearrangement joins TRDV3 to TRDJ1; the D gene could be TRDD1 or TRDD3 (7 bases each). V shed 5 bases and J shed 3 bases, with 43 bases lying between them. The CDR3 runs to 22 residues. Germline CDR1 and CDR2: TVYSNPD and GDNSRS (reference sequence). CDR3 sequence: CALLVLPLIRTGEIGRSDKLIF. The CDR3 DNA is TGTGCCCTTCTGGTGCTTCCATTAATTCGTACTGGGGAAATAGGGAGGTCCGATAAACTCATCTTT.

This clone has a count of ten or more. TCRdb's entry gives the protein of a much larger clone, which mismatches this DNA's translation at residue 12, likely from a read error; the protein reported here is translated from the DNA. The V and J genes are TRDV1 and TRDJ1; 8 bases are shared with TRDD3. This CDR3 spans 17 amino acids. CDR1 and CDR2 (germline): TSWWSYY, QGS. J gave up 3 bases and V 8 bases, and 17 bases lay outside the gene matches. The CDR3 here is CALKKGSWGKYADKLIF. CDR3 coding DNA: TGTGCTCTTAAGAAAGGTAGCTGGGGGAAGTACGCCGATAAACTCATCTTT.

This clone was detected ten times or more. The protein TCRdb gives is from a much larger clone and does not agree with this DNA's translation at residue 17, likely a read error; the protein shown here comes from the DNA. The J segment was not called; the V segment is TRDV1; TRDD3 reflects the table's D call only, with no check against the DNA. The germline CDR1 and CDR2 sequences are TSWWSYY and QGS. The CDR3 sequence is 19 residues long. The CDR3 bases are TGTGCTCTTGGGGTGAGCTTCCCACCCCGTACTGGGGGAGACAGACCCCAGATCTTT. This codes for CALGVSFPPRTGGDRPQIF.

This clone was picked up a small number of times. The amino acid sequence in TCRdb belongs to a much larger clone and departs from this DNA's translation at residue 25, likely a sequencing read error; the sequence shown is translated from the DNA. TRDV2 is the V gene, and the J gene was not called; the table's D call TRDD3 went unverified against the DNA. CDR1 and CDR2 (germline): GEAIGNYY, EKD. The CDR3 sequence is 27 residues long. The CDR3: CACDTLLGDTHLGGLGDTPVKTAQPFF. CDR3 nucleotides: TGTGCCTGTGACACTTTACTGGGGGATACGCACCTCGGAGGACTGGGGGATACCCCCGTAAAAACAGCACAACCCTTCTTT.

This clone has more than one count but fewer than ten. The protein TCRdb lists belongs to a much larger clone and differs from this DNA's translation at residue 8, which points to a read error; the protein shown is made from the DNA. The genes are TRDV1 and TRDJ1; 12 nucleotides line up with TRDD3. TCRdb offers no J gene call, so here the DNA was matched to germline to obtain one. The CDR3 is 21 residues long. With 0 bases clipped from V and 4 bases from J, the junction kept 18 bases outside the gene matches. CDR1 is TSWWSYY and CDR2 is QGS in the germline V gene. The CDR3 DNA reads as TGTGCTCTTGGGGAACTACCTATCCGTACTGGGGGATACCGCATGGGCGATAAACTCATCTTT. It specifies CALGELPIRTGGYRMGDKLIF.

Turning to this clone: It differs at one base from a far larger clone, so likely a read error. The same CDR3 also results from other DNA sequences found in this sample. V is TRDV1 and J is TRDJ1; unclear D gene. The length of the CDR3 is 17 residues. V lost 2 bases, J lost 5 bases, and 21 bases lay in between. In germline, CDR1 is TSWWSYY, CDR2 QGS. In nucleotides, the CDR3 is TGTGCTCTTGGGGAAAGGAAGGGCGAGCCCAGGACTGATAAACTCATCTTT. The encoded protein is CALGERKGEPRTDKLIF.

By share of the sample, this clone is medium-sized. The chain links TRDV1 to TRDJ1; 7 nucleotides agree with TRDD3. V gave up 0 bases and J gave up 0 bases; unmatched junction bases: 10. CDR3 length equals 18 residues. The V gene's germline CDR1 is TSWWSYY and CDR2 QGS. The DNA of the CDR3 is TGTGCTCTTGGGGAACTAGATGGGATACTTCCGTACACCGATAAACTCATCTTT. Its translation is CALGELDGILPYTDKLIF.

This clone turned up a few times. A far larger clone is only one base removed, so a read error is likely. Other DNA sequences of this sample code for an identical CDR3. The rearrangement links TRDV1 to TRDJ1; TRDD3 aligns across 10 bases. Here the J gene was assigned by germline matching of the DNA, as TCRdb has none. This CDR3 has 23 amino acids. Per germline, CDR1 TSWWSYY and CDR2 QGS. CDR3 region: CALGELLACGVGDTSRYTDKLIF. The CDR3 DNA sequence: TGTGCTCTTGGGGAACTATTGGCCTGCGGGGTGGGGGATACAAGCCGGTACACTGATAAACTCATCTTT.

The table lists this clone with many counts. CDR3: CALGYRFLPKTWGIILYTDKLIF. Written as DNA, the CDR3 is TGTGCTCTTGGGTACCGTTTCCTTCCGAAAACCTGGGGGATAATACTCTACACCGATAAACTCATCTTT. The chain is built from TRDV1 and TRDJ1, with 10 bases lining up with TRDD3. Germline assignment: CDR1 TSWWSYY and CDR2 QGS. The CDR3 has 23 residues. The V and J ends lost 5 bases and 0 bases, in that order; junction bases with no gene match: 27.